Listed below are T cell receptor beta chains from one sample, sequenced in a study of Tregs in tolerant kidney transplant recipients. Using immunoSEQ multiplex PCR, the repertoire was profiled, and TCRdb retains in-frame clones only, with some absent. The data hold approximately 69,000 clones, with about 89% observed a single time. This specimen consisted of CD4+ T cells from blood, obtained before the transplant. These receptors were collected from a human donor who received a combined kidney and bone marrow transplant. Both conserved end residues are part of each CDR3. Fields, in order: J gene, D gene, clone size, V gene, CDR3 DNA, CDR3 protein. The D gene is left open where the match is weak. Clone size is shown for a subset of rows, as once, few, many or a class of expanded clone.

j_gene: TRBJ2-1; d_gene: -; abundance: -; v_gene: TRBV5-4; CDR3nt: TGTGCCAGCAGCCTCCCCGGGGCCGCGGGAAGGGATGAGCAGTTCTTC; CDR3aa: CASSLPGAAGRDEQFF
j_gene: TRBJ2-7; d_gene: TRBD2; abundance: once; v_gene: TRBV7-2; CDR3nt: TGTGCCAGCACATTGCGGGAGGAGTACGAGCAGTACTTC; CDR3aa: CASTLREEYEQYF
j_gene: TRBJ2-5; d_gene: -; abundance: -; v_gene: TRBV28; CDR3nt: TGTGCCAGCAGGAGAACTAGTCGGGAGACCCAGTACTTC; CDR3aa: CASRRTSRETQYF
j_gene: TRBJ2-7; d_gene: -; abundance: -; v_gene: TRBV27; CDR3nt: TGTGCCAGCAGTTCACCTGGGACACTCTACGAGCAGTACTTC; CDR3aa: CASSSPGTLYEQYF
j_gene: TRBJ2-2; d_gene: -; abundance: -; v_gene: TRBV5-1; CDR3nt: TGCGCCAGCAGCCGTATCCCAGGGCGAACCGGGGAGCTGTTTTTT; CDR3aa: CASSRIPGRTGELFF
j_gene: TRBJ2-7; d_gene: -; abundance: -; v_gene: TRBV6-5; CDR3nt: TGTGCCAGCAGTTGGACAGGCGGGATATTCGAGCAGTACTTC; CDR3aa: CASSWTGGIFEQYF
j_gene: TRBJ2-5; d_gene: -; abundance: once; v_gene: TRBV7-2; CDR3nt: TGTGCCAGCAGCTTAGGGACTGCACACGGGGCCCAGTACTTC; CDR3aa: CASSLGTAHGAQYF
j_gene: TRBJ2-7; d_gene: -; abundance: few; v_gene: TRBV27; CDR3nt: TGTGCCAGCAAAAGCCAGGGTGTGCAGCAGTACTTC; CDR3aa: CASKSQGVQQYF
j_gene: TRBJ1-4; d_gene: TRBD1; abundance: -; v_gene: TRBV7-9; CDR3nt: TGTGCCAGCAGCCCGCGGGGACAGCCTAATGAAAAACTGTTTTTT; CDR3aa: CASSPRGQPNEKLFF
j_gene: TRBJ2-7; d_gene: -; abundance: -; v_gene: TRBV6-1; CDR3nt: TGTGCCAGCAGTGAAATGGCGACAGGAGTGTACGAGCAGTACTTC; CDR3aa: CASSEMATGVYEQYF
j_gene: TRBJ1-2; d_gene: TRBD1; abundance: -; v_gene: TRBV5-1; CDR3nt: TGCGCCAGCAGCTTCCGGGACAGCCCCTATGGCTACACCTTC; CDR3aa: CASSFRDSPYGYTF
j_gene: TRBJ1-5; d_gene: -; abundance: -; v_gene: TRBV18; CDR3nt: TGTGCCAGCTCACCCCTCCAGGGACAGCCCCAGCATTTT; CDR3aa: CASSPLQGQPQHF
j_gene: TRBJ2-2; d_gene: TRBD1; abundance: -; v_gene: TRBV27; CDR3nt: TGTGCCAGCAGCCGGACAGGGGTAGGCACCGGGGAGCTGTTTTTT; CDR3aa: CASSRTGVGTGELFF
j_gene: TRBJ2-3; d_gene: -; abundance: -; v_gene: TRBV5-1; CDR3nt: TGCGCCAGCAGCTTGGAGGGACACCTCACAGATACGCAGTATTTT; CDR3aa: CASSLEGHLTDTQYF
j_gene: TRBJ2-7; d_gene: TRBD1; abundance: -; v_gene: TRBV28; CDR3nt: TGTGCCAGCAGTTCCCCCGGGACAGTGAGCTCCTACGAGCAGTACTTC; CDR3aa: CASSSPGTVSSYEQYF
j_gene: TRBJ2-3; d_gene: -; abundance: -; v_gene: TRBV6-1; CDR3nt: TGTGCCAGCAGTGAAGTTAGTTTTTCCACAGATACGCAGTATTTT; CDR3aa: CASSEVSFSTDTQYF
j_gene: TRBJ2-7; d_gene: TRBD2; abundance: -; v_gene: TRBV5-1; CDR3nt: TGCGCCAGCAGCTTCTCCAGCGGGAGTAACTACGAGCAGTACTTC; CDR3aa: CASSFSSGSNYEQYF
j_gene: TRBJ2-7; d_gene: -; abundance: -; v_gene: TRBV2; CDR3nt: TGTGCCAGTACGGGACAAAGATCTTACGAGCAGTACTTC; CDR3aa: CASTGQRSYEQYF
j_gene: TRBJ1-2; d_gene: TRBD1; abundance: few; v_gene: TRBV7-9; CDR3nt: TGTGCCAGCAGCTTAGGGGGACAGTCCTATGGCTACACCTTC; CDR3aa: CASSLGGQSYGYTF
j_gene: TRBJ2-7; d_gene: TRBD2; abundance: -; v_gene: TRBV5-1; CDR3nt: TGCGCCAGCAGCCTCGAAACTAGCGGGAGGGCGAGCTCCTACGAGCAGTACTTC; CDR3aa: CASSLETSGRASSYEQYF
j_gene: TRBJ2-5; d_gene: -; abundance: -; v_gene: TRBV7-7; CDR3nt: TGTGCTAGCAGCTTAAACCCTAGCAGCAAAGAGACCCAGTACTTC; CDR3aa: CASSLNPSSKETQYF
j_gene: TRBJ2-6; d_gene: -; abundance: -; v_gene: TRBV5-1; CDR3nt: TGCGCCAGCAGCTTGGACAGGGCTGGGGCCAACGTCCTGACTTTC; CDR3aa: CASSLDRAGANVLTF
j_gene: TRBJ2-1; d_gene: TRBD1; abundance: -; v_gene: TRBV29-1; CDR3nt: TGCAGCGTAGACGACAGGGGGCAGGGGTACAATGAGCAGTTCTTC; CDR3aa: CSVDDRGQGYNEQFF
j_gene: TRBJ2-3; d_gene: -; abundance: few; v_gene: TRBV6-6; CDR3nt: TGTGCCAGCAGTTATCAGGCTAGCACAGATACGCAGTATTTT; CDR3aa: CASSYQASTDTQYF
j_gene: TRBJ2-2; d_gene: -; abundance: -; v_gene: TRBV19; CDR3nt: TGTGCCGTTGGGGGGACCGCCACCGGGGAGCTGTTTTTT; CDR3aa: CAVGGTATGELFF
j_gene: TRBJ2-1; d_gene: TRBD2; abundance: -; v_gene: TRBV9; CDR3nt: TGTGCCAGCAGTTGGGGGGGACCTCACCCAAACAATGAGCAGTTCTTC; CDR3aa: CASSWGGPHPNNEQFF
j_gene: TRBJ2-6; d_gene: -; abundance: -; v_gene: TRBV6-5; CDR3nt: TGTGCCAGCAGACATCTCGATGGGGCCAACGTCCTGACTTTC; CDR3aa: CASRHLDGANVLTF
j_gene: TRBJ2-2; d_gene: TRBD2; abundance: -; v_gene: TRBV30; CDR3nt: TGTGCCTGGAAGGAAGCGGGAGGGGTCCCCGGGGAGCTGTTTTTT; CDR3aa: CAWKEAGGVPGELFF
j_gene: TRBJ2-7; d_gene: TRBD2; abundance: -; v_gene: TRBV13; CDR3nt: TGTGCCAGCAGCCGGGAGGGGAGGAACTACGAGCAGTACTTC; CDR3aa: CASSREGRNYEQYF
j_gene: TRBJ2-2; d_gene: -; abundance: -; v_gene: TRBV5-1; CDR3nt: TGCGCCAGCAGCTCAGGGATGGGCGAAACCGGGGAGCTGTTTTTT; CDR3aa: CASSSGMGETGELFF
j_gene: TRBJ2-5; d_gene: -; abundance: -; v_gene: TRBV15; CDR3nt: TGTGCCACCAGCAGAGACGACAGTTGGGAGACCCAGTACTTC; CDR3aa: CATSRDDSWETQYF
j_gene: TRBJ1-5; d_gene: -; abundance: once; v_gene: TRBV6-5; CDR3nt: TGTGCCAGCAGTAGCGGGGGTCAGCCCCAGCATTTT; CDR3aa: CASSSGGQPQHF
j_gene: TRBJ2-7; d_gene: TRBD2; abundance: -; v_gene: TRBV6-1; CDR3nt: TGTGCCAGCAGTGAAACGGGCGGGAGGTTTTACGAGCAGTACTTC; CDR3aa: CASSETGGRFYEQYF
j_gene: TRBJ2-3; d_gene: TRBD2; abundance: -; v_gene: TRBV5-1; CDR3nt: TGCGCCAGCAGCTCCGAGGGGCTAGCGGGGGCAGATACGCAGTATTTT; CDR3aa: CASSSEGLAGADTQYF
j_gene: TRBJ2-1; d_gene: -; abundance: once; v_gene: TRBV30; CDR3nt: TGTGCCTGGACCAAACCAGGGGGGAATGAGCAGTTCTTC; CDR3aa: CAWTKPGGNEQFF
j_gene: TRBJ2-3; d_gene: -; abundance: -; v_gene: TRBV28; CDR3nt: TGTGCCAGCAGTTCCGGACAATACACAGATACGCAGTATTTT; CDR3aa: CASSSGQYTDTQYF
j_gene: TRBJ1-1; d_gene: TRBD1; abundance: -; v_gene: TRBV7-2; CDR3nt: TGTGCCAGCAGCTTATATGAGCAGGGGGGCACTGAAGCTTTCTTT; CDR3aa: CASSLYEQGGTEAFF
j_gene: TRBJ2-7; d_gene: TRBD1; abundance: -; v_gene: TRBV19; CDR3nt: TGTGCCAGTAGCAACTTCCCGACTCAGGGGGTGTACGAGCAGTACTTC; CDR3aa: CASSNFPTQGVYEQYF